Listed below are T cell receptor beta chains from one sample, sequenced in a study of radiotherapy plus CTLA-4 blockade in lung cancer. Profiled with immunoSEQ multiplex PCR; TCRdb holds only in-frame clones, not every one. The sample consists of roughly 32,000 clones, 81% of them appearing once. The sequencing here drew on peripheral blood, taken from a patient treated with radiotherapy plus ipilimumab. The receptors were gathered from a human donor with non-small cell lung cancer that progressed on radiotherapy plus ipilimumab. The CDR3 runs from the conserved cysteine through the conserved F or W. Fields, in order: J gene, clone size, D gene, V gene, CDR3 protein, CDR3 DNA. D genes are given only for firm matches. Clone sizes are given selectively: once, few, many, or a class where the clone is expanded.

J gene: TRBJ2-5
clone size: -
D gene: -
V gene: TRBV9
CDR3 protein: CASSVALMETQYF
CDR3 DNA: TGTGCCAGCAGCGTAGCCCTAATGGAGACCCAGTACTTC

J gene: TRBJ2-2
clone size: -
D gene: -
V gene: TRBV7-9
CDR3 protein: CASSLRTGNPGELFF
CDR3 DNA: TGTGCCAGCAGCTTAAGGACGGGGAACCCCGGGGAGCTGTTTTTT

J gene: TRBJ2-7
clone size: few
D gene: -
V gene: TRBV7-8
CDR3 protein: CASSPPEAFGSSYEQYF
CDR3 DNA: TGTGCCAGCAGCCCCCCGGAGGCATTCGGTAGCTCCTACGAGCAGTACTTC

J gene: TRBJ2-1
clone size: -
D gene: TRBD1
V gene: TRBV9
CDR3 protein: CASSSGQYNEQFF
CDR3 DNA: TGTGCCAGCAGCTCGGGACAGTACAATGAGCAGTTCTTC

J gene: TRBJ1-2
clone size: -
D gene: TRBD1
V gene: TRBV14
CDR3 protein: CASSQDVQGERGYTF
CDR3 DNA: TGTGCCAGCAGCCAAGACGTACAGGGGGAGAGGGGCTACACCTTC

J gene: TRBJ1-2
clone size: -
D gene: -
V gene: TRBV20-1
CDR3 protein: CSARGQGYTF
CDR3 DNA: TGCAGTGCTAGAGGACAGGGCTACACCTTC

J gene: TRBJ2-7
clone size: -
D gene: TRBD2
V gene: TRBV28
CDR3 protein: CASSLGTGGDEQYF
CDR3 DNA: TGTGCCAGCAGTTTGGGGACGGGAGGGGACGAGCAGTACTTC

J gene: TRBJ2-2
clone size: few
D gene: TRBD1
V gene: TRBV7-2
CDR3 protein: CASSSDRTGELFF
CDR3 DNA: TGTGCCAGCAGCTCGGACAGGACCGGGGAGCTGTTTTTT

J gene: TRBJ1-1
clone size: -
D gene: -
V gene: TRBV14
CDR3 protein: CASSPSLVQNTEAFF
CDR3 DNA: TGTGCCAGCAGCCCGTCCCTTGTACAAAACACTGAAGCTTTCTTT

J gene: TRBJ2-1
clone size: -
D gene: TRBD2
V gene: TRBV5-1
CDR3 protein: CASSLDLAGGYNEQFF
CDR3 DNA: TGCGCCAGCAGCTTGGATCTAGCGGGGGGGTACAATGAGCAGTTCTTC

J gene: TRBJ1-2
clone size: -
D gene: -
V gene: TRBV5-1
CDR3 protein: CASGQGRDYGYTF
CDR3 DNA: TGCGCCAGCGGGCAGGGAAGGGACTATGGCTACACCTTC

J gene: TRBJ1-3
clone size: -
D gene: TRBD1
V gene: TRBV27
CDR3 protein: CASRPGGTSGNTIYF
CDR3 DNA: TGTGCCAGCAGACCAGGGGGCACCTCTGGAAACACCATATATTTT

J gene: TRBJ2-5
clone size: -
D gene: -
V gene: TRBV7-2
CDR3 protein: CASEKRRVTGETQYF
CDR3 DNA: TGTGCCAGCGAAAAACGGCGGGTTACGGGAGAGACCCAGTACTTC

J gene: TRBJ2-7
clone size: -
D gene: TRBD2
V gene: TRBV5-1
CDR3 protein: CASSPWTSGKGEQYF
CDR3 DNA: TGCGCCAGCAGCCCGTGGACTAGCGGGAAGGGCGAGCAGTACTTC

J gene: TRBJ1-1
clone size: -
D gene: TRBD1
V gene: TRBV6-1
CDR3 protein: CASTRDRGNTEAFF
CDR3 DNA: TGTGCCAGCACTCGGGACAGGGGGAACACTGAAGCTTTCTTT

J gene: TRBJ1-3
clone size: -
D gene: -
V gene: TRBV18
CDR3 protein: CASSSAGPGNTIYF
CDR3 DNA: TGTGCCAGCTCATCGGCGGGACCTGGAAACACCATATATTTT

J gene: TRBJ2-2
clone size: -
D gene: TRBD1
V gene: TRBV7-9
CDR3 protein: CASSYQQGLSNTGELFF
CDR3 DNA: TGTGCCAGCAGCTACCAACAGGGGCTATCGAACACCGGGGAGCTGTTTTTT

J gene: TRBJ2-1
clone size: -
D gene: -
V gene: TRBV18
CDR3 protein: CASSPPKGAQFF
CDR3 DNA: TGTGCCAGCTCACCACCGAAAGGGGCGCAGTTCTTC

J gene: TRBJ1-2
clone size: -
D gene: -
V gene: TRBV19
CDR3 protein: CASSPSTANYGYTF
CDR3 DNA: TGTGCCAGTAGTCCCTCGACAGCTAACTATGGCTACACCTTC

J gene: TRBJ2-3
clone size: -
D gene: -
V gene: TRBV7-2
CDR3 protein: CASSFGPDTQYF
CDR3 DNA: TGTGCCAGCAGCTTTGGGCCAGATACGCAGTATTTT

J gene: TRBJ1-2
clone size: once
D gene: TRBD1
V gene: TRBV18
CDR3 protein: CASSLTSGQEIYGYTF
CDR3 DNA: TGTGCCAGCTCACTTACCTCGGGACAGGAGATCTATGGCTACACCTTC

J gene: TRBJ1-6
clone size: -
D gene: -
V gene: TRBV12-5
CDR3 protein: CASGLVRGSSYNSPLHF
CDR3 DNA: TGTGCTAGTGGTTTGGTACGAGGAAGCTCCTATAATTCACCCCTCCACTTT

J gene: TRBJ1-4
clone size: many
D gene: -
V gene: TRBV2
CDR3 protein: CASTYERQRLFF
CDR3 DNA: TGTGCCAGCACTTACGAGCGCCAGAGACTGTTTTTT

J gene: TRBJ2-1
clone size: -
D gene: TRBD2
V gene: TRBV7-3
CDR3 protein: CASSLTSGGSYNEQFF
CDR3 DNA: TGTGCCAGCAGCTTAACTAGCGGGGGCTCCTACAATGAGCAGTTCTTC

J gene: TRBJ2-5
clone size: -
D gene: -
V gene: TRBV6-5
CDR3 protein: CASSYGWQTKETQYF
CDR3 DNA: TGTGCCAGCAGTTACGGTTGGCAAACCAAAGAGACCCAGTACTTC

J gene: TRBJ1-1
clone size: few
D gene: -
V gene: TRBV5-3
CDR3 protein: CASSLQNTEAFF
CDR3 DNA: TGTGCCAGCAGCTTGCAAAACACTGAAGCTTTCTTT

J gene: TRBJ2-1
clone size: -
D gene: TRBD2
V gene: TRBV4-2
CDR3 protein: CASSQEAGGPLNEQFF
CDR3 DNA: TGTGCCAGCAGCCAAGAAGCGGGGGGCCCTTTGAATGAGCAGTTCTTC

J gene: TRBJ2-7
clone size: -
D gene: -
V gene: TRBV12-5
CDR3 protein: CATGRGRSSYEQYF
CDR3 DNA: TGTGCTACCGGAAGAGGTCGTAGCTCCTACGAGCAGTACTTC

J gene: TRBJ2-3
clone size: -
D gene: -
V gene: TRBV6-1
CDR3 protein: CASSEASAGGSTDTQYF
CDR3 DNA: TGTGCCAGCAGTGAAGCTTCGGCAGGGGGGAGCACAGATACGCAGTATTTT

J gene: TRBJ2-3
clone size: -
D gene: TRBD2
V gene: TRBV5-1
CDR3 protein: CASSLGLAAFTDTQYF
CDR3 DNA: TGCGCCAGCAGCCTGGGACTAGCGGCGTTCACAGATACGCAGTATTTT

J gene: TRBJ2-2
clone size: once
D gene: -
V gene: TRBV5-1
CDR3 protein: CASSRVGGTGELFF
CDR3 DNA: TGCGCCAGCAGCCGCGTAGGGGGCACCGGGGAGCTGTTTTTT

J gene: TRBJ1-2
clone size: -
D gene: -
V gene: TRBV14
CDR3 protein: CASSQVGRFSSYTF
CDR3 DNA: TGTGCCAGCAGCCAAGTGGGCAGGTTTTCAAGCTACACCTTC

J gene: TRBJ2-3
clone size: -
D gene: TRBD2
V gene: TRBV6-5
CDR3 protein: CASSYDTGGAGDTQYF
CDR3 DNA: TGTGCCAGCAGTTACGATACCGGGGGGGCCGGAGATACGCAGTATTTT

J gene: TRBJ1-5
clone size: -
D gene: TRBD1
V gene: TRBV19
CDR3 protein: CASSIGTVSNQPQHF
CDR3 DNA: TGTGCCAGTAGTATTGGGACAGTTAGCAATCAGCCCCAGCATTTT

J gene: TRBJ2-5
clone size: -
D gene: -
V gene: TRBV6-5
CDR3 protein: CASSQGGARETQYF
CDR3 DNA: TGTGCCAGCAGTCAGGGCGGGGCCAGGGAGACCCAGTACTTC

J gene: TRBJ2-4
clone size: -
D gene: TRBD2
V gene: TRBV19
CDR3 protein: CASSGPGLIKNIQYF
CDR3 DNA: TGTGCCAGTAGTGGACCGGGACTAATCAAAAACATTCAGTACTTC

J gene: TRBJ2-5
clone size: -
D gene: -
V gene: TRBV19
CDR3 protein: CASSVTGRGETQYF
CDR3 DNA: TGTGCCAGTAGTGTCACAGGGAGAGGAGAGACCCAGTACTTC

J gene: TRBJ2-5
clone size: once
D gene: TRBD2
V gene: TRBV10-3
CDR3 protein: CAISVGGLAGGSQETQYF
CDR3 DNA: TGTGCCATCAGTGTAGGGGGACTAGCGGGGGGTAGCCAAGAGACCCAGTACTTC

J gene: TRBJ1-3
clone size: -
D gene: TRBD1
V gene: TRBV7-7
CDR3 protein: CASSSGQGARGNTIYF
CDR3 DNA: TGTGCTAGCAGCTCTGGACAGGGGGCGAGAGGAAACACCATATATTTT

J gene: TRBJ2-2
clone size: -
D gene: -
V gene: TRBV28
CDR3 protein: CASRSAWGGGAGELFF
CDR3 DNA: TGTGCCAGCAGATCCGCTTGGGGGGGCGGGGCCGGGGAGCTGTTTTTT

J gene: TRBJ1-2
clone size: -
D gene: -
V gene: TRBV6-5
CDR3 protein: CASSYAGAGGYTF
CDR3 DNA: TGTGCCAGCAGTTACGCGGGGGCGGGCGGCTACACCTTC

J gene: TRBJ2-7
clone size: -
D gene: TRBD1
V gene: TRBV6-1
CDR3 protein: CASRTPGQGGYEQYF
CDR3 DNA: TGTGCCAGCAGGACCCCGGGACAGGGAGGCTACGAGCAGTACTTC

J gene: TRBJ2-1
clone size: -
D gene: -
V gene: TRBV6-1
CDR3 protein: CASSEAPAPQGGSYNEQFF
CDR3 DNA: TGTGCCAGCAGTGAAGCGCCTGCTCCTCAGGGGGGCTCCTACAATGAGCAGTTCTTC

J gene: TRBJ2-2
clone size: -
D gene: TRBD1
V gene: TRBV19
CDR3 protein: CASWAAQGATGELFF
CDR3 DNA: TGTGCCAGTTGGGCCGCACAGGGGGCCACCGGGGAGCTGTTTTTT

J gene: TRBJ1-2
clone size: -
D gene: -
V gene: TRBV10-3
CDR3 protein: CAISESGGRVLANYGYTF
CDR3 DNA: TGTGCCATCAGTGAGTCGGGAGGGAGGGTCTTGGCTAACTATGGCTACACCTTC

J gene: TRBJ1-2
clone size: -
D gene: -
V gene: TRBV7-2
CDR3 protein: CASSLDGVAYGYTF
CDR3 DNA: TGTGCCAGCAGCTTAGACGGGGTAGCCTATGGCTACACCTTC

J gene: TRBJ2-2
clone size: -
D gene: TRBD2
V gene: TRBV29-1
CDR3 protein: CSGRGRVAGELFF
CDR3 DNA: TGCAGCGGGCGGGGGAGGGTCGCCGGGGAGCTGTTTTTT

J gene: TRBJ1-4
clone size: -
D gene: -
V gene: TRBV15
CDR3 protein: CATSTREGNEKLFF
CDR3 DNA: TGTGCCACCAGCACCAGGGAGGGAAATGAAAAACTGTTTTTT

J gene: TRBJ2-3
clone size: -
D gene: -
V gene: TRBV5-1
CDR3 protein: CASSLGHDLDTQYF
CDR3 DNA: TGCGCCAGCAGCTTGGGGCATGATTTAGATACGCAGTATTTT

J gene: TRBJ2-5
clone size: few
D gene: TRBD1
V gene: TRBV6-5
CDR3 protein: CASSTGGGKPTQYF
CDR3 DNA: TGTGCCAGCAGCACAGGGGGCGGCAAACCCACCCAGTACTTC

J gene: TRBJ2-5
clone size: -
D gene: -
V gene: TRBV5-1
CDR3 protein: CASRTRPGSQETQYF
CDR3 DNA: TGCGCCAGCAGAACCAGGCCGGGGAGCCAAGAGACCCAGTACTTC

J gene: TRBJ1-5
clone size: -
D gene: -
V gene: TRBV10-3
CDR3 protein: CAISESTVQPQHF
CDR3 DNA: TGTGCCATCAGTGAGTCGACAGTTCAGCCCCAGCATTTT

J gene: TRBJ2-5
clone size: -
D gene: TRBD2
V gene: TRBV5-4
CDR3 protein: CASSSTSGGITETQYF
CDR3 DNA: TGTGCCAGCAGCTCCACTAGCGGGGGGATCACAGAGACCCAGTACTTC

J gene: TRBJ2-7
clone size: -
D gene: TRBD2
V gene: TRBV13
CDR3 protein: CASSSSSGGALEQYF
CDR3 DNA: TGTGCCAGCAGCTCTTCTAGCGGGGGGGCCCTCGAGCAGTACTTC

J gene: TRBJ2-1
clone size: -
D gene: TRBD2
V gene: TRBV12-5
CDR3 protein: CASGQQLQRGGHNEQFF
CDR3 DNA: TGTGCTAGTGGTCAACAACTTCAGCGGGGGGGCCACAATGAGCAGTTCTTC

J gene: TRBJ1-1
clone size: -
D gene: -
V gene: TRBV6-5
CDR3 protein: CASSYVGGEAFF
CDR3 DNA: TGTGCCAGCAGTTATGTGGGAGGTGAAGCTTTCTTT

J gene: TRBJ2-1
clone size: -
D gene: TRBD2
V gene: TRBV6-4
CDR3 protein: CASSEASGRRGSQFF
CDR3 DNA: TGTGCCAGCAGTGAAGCCTCGGGGAGGCGGGGGTCGCAGTTCTTC